This entry lists 12 T cell receptor beta chains sequenced from one sample in a study of blood T cell repertoires in COVID-19. Clones were sequenced by immunoSEQ multiplex PCR, and TCRdb holds only the in-frame ones, with some missing. The profile shows roughly 200,000 clones, 80% of them singletons. The sample taken for sequencing was peripheral blood. The receptors were gathered from a man in his 60s with acute or convalescent COVID-19.

The chain couples TRBV7-2 to TRBJ2-3; 8 positions match TRBD2. Germline-derived CDR1 and CDR2 are SGHTA and FQGNSA. Trimming removed 4 bases from V and 1 base from J; junction bases left unmatched: 7. This CDR3 is built from 16 residues. This chain's CDR3 is CASSSRGVQRTDTQYF. CDR3 nucleotide sequence: TGTGCCAGCAGCTCGCGGGGGGTTCAACGCACAGATACGCAGTATTTT.

The V and J genes are TRBV19 and TRBJ1-1; TRBD1 matches at 7 bases. The junction had 13 bases not matched to a gene; V was cut back by 4 bases and J by 2 bases. CDR3 length: 17 residues. CDR1 LNHDA and CDR2 SQIVND come from the germline V gene (reference sequence). CDR3 nucleotides: TGTGCCAGTAGTAGATTCCAGGGGGACAGCCGCAACACTGAAGCTTTCTTT. Its protein is CASSRFQGDSRNTEAFF.

The count of this clone is one. The gene calls are TRBV28 and TRBJ2-2; maybe TRBD2 (6 bases). The CDR3 is made up of 15 amino acids. V lost 4 bases, J lost 0 bases, and 9 bases lay in between. Germline lookup yields CDR1 MDHEN and CDR2 SYDVKM. This CDR3 reads CASSWDSANTGELFF. The CDR3 DNA reads TGTGCCAGCAGTTGGGACTCGGCGAACACCGGGGAGCTGTTTTTT.

The chain couples TRBV11-3 to TRBJ1-2; 9 nucleotides match TRBD1. Germline-derived CDR1 and CDR2 are SGHNT and YENEEA. Germline trimming cut 6 bases from V and 6 bases from J; bases unmatched to any gene: 5. CDR3 length equals 13 residues. The CDR3 protein is CASSSDRGHGYTF. CDR3 DNA: TGTGCCAGCAGTTCGGACAGGGGACATGGCTACACCTTC.

V and J are TRBV19 and TRBJ1-1; 7 bases are a match to TRBD1. Trimming at V came to 5 bases and at J to 1 base, leaving 4 bases not matched to a gene. The germline gives CDR1 LNHDA, CDR2 SQIVND (reference sequence). The CDR3 is made up of 14 amino acids. CDR3 sequence reads: CASSPRQGNTEAFF. In nucleotides, the CDR3 is TGTGCCAGTAGTCCTAGACAGGGGAACACTGAAGCTTTCTTT.

The chain uses TRBV13 and TRBJ2-1, with 12 bases identical to TRBD2. The CDR3 totals 15 residues. V dropped 0 bases and J dropped 6; count of bases not matched to a gene: 0. Per germline, CDR1 PRHDT and CDR2 FYEKMQ (reference sequence). CDR3 coding DNA: TGTGCCAGCAGCTTAGGACTAGCGGGGGGCAATGAGCAGTTCTTC. This sequence encodes CASSLGLAGGNEQFF.

In its sample, this clone was seen a few times. The chain joins TRBV6-6 to TRBJ1-6; 7 bases fit TRBD1. The CDR3 length is 14 residues. The germline CDR1 and CDR2 sequences are MNHNY and SVGAGI (reference sequence). The junction had 6 bases not matched to a gene; V was cut back by 6 bases and J by 7 bases. The CDR3 DNA is TGTGCCAGCAGAAGAGGACAGGAAAATTCACCCCTCCACTTT. It is translated as CASRRGQENSPLHF.

The V gene is TRBV5-4, the J gene TRBJ2-7, with D tentatively TRBD1 (6 bases). Trimming took 4 bases from V and 4 from J, leaving 12 bases between them. The CDR3 extends over 13 amino acids. Germline assignment: CDR1 SGHNT and CDR2 YYREEE (reference sequence). CDR3 in amino acids: CASSLQGGYEQYF. CDR3 nucleotide sequence: TGTGCCAGCAGCCTACAGGGTGGGTACGAGCAGTACTTC.

The chain joins TRBV27 to TRBJ2-4, with unresolved D. V lost 5 bases, J lost 8 bases, and 13 bases lay in between. Germline V gives CDR1 MNHEY, CDR2 SMNVEV (reference sequence). CDR3 length equals 13 residues. CDR3 in amino acids: CASSARRVDIQYF. The CDR3 DNA is TGTGCCAGCAGTGCCCGCCGGGTGGACATTCAGTACTTC.

CDR3 region: CASSGDLGGNSPLHF. The CDR3 DNA is TGTGCCAGCAGTGGGGACCTGGGGGGTAATTCACCCCTCCACTTT. This chain connects TRBV2 to TRBJ1-6, with D maybe TRBD1 (5 bases). This CDR3 is built from 15 residues. Germline lookup yields CDR1 SNHLY and CDR2 FYNNEI. Trimming cost V 4 bases and J 6 bases, with 13 bases left between them.

The genes are TRBV7-3 and TRBJ1-6; 10 bases agree with TRBD1. This CDR3 is built from 16 residues. The V segment lost 2 bases and the J segment 8 bases; nucleotides outside the gene matches: 6. CDR1 is SGHTA and CDR2 is FQGTGA in the germline V gene. As DNA, the CDR3 is TGTGCCAGCAGCTTACATCCGGGACAGGGGCATTCACCCCTCCACTTT. Encoded protein: CASSLHPGQGHSPLHF.

V and J are TRBV9 and TRBJ2-5; D not resolved. Germline loops: CDR1 SGDLS, CDR2 YYNGEE. V lost 0 bases and J 3 bases, leaving 12 bases between the germline ends. The CDR3 loop spans 15 amino acids. CDR3 nucleotide sequence: TGTGCCAGCAGCGTAGCTCCCCAAGCCGAAGAGACCCAGTACTTC. The encoded protein is CASSVAPQAEETQYF.